This T cell receptor beta chain was retrieved from a study of OX40 agonist ivuxolimab in advanced cancers. From germline, CDR1 is MDHEN and CDR2 SYDVKM. The CDR3 length is 14 residues. V was pared by 3 bases and J by 4 bases, with 12 bases between. Overall study findings and caveats: Doses of 0.1 to 3.0 mg/kg were accompanied by clonal expansion of CD4+ and CD8+ blood T cells by week 6.

Measured with immunoSEQ multiplex PCR; TCRdb has only the in-frame clones, and not every one. The table includes around 20,000 clones, roughly 80% detected once. Worth noting for this clone: Its target is not known.

The material was CD4+ or CD8+ T cells sorted from blood, obtained in a trial of the OX40 agonist ivuxolimab. The chain is built from TRBV28 and TRBJ1-2; D perhaps matches TRBD1 (6 bases). The receptor was isolated from an adult with an advanced solid tumor such as melanoma, head and neck, liver or kidney cancer. CDR3 loop: CASSFRGEVYGYTF. In nucleotides, the CDR3 is TGTGCCAGCAGTTTTAGGGGGGAAGTCTATGGCTACACCTTC.